This entry describes one TCR beta chain. This record belongs to a study of Ad26.COV2.S vaccination and SARS-CoV-2 variants. Study-wide background: The vaccine Ad26.COV2.S was put into the muscle once, or twice with 56 days between.

Treatment noted: some 20 received Ad26.COV2.S at low or high dose, single or two shots; about 5 received placebo; per-sample allocation not given. Sample collection was performed on day 63 after the first vaccine or placebo injection. Measured with immunoSEQ multiplex PCR; TCRdb has only the in-frame clones, and not every one. The sample contains about 680,000 clones, roughly 90% of which appear only once. The CDR3 extends over 15 amino acids. Germline V gene sequence: CDR1 SGHAT, CDR2 FQDESV (reference sequence). V trimming: 2 bases; J trimming: 9 bases; junction bases outside the gene matches: 7. This chain connects TRBV11-1 to TRBJ2-7, with TRBD2 matching 13 bases. Sequenced here: peripheral blood, sampled in a trial of Ad26.COV2.S vaccine versus placebo. The origin of this receptor is a person aged 18-65 years who received the Ad26.COV2.S COVID-19 vaccine or a placebo. The CDR3: CASSLRTSGGQGQYF. The CDR3 nucleotides read TGTGCCAGCAGCTTACGGACTAGCGGGGGCCAGGGGCAGTACTTC. The whole variable domain, filled in from reference TRBV11-1 and TRBJ2-7, reads EAEVAQSPRYKITEKSQAVAFWCDPISGHATLYWYRQILGQGPELLVQFQDESVVDDSQLPKDRFSAERLKGVDSTLKIQPAELGDSAMYLCASSLRTSGGQGQYFGPGTRLTVT.